The 32 T cell receptor beta chains listed next were all sequenced from one sample in a study of shared clonotypes between healthy human individuals. Sequencing was performed with immunoSEQ multiplex PCR; in TCRdb, only in-frame clones are kept and a portion is missing. This sample has 550,000 to 800,000 clones, with 74% found just once. Material for sequencing was memory CD4+ T cells sorted from blood. Subset described: CD45RA-negative fraction. These receptors were obtained from a woman aged 25 to 39 in good health.

This chain uses TRBV7-4 with TRBJ2-3; D is tentatively TRBD1 or TRBD2 (5 bases each). The V end was cut by 1 base, the J end by 0 bases, with 23 bases between. Looked up from germline, CDR1 is SGHVT and CDR2 is SQSDAQ. CDR3 length: 20 residues. The CDR3, as DNA: TGTGCCAGCAGCTTAGAACGCCCTGCACTAACGGGACCTAGCACAGATACGCAGTATTTT. Its protein product is CASSLERPALTGPSTDTQYF.

This clone was counted a few times. The chain combines TRBV5-4 with TRBJ2-1, with 7 bases fitting TRBD2. V shed 3 bases and J 9 bases; nucleotides not matched to a gene: 12. Germline V gene sequence: CDR1 SGHNT, CDR2 YYREEE (reference sequence). The CDR3 is 15 amino acids. The CDR3 nucleotides are TGTGCCAGCAGCTCTCGGCGGGAGTATCCGGTTGAGCAGTTCTTC. Encoded protein: CASSSRREYPVEQFF.

This rearrangement joins TRBV5-4 to TRBJ1-6, with 7 bases identical to TRBD1. The CDR3 consists of 15 residues. Germline loops: CDR1 SGHNT, CDR2 YYREEE (reference sequence). V trimming: 0 bases; J trimming: 10 bases; junction bases outside the gene matches: 7. CDR3 coding DNA: TGTGCCAGCAGCTTGGAGAAAGGGGGCAGGTCACCCCTCCACTTT. It translates to CASSLEKGGRSPLHF.

For this clone: This likely stems from a read error, as it lies one base from a far larger clone. This chain links TRBV2 with TRBJ2-2; possible D gene TRBD2, 5 bases. The germline V gene encodes CDR1 SNHLY and CDR2 FYNNEI. The CDR3 is made up of 18 amino acids. This chain's CDR3 is CASSENLSWATNTGKLFF. The CDR3 bases are TGTGCCAGCAGTGAAAACCTATCCTGGGCGACGAACACCGGGAAGCTGTTTTTT.

Turning to this clone: It may be a read error: a sequence one base away is much more abundant. This chain joins TRBV6-1 and TRBJ2-2; D might be TRBD2 (6 bases). V was trimmed by 0 bases and J by 1 base, leaving 6 bases between them. The CDR3 sequence is 15 residues long. Germline CDR1 MNHNS, CDR2 SASEGT. This CDR3 reads CASSEAGLNTGELFF. For the CDR3, the DNA is TGTGCCAGCAGTGAAGCGGGACTGAACACCGGGGAGCTGTTTTTT.

V gene TRBV6-6 combines with J gene TRBJ1-4; 7 bases align to TRBD1. Trimming took 5 bases from V and 5 from J; bases not matched to a gene: 2. The CDR3 covers 13 residues. Germline V gene data show CDR1 as MNHNY and CDR2 as SVGAGI (reference sequence). The CDR3 DNA sequence: TGTGCCAGCAGTCGACAGGGAAATGAAAAACTGTTTTTT. Translation: CASSRQGNEKLFF.

This chain links TRBV5-5 with TRBJ2-1, with 16 bases aligning to TRBD2. The V gene end was trimmed by 4 bases and the J gene end by 9 bases; junction bases not matched to a gene: 7. The CDR3 has 16 amino acids. The germline CDR1 and CDR2 sequences are SGHKS and YYEKEE (reference sequence). The CDR3 region has the DNA TGTGCCAGCAGCCTGGGACTAGCGGGAGGGCCGGGTGAGCAGTTCTTC. Translation: CASSLGLAGGPGEQFF. The full variable domain, completed using reference TRBV5-5 and TRBJ2-1, is DAGVTQSPTHLIKTRGQQVTLRCSPISGHKSVSWYQQVLGQGPQFIFQYYEKEERGRGNFPDRFSARQFPNYSSELNVNALLLGDSALYLCASSLGLAGGPGEQFFGPGTRLTVL.

V gene TRBV5-1 combines with J gene TRBJ2-3; unclear D gene. Germline V gene sequence: CDR1 SGHRS, CDR2 YFSETQ. The CDR3 consists of 12 residues. Trimming took off 0 bases at V and 7 bases at J, with 6 bases between the two ends. CDR3 amino acids: CASSLEGNTQYF. CDR3 in DNA: TGCGCCAGCAGCTTGGAGGGTAATACGCAGTATTTT.

CDR3 in DNA: TGTGCCAGCTCATCGGGACAGGTGGACGAGCAGTACTTC. It is translated as CASSSGQVDEQYF. The V call is TRBV18, the J call TRBJ2-7; 8 bases line up with TRBD1. V dropped 5 bases and J dropped 5; count of bases not matched to a gene: 5. The CDR3 contains 13 residues. Looked up from germline, CDR1 is KGHSH and CDR2 is LQKENI. Full variable domain (rest looked up from reference TRBV18 and TRBJ2-7): NAGVMQNPRHLVRRRGQEARLRCSPMKGHSHVYWYRQLPEEGLKFMVYLQKENIIDESGMPKERFSAEFPKEGPSILRIQQVVRGDSAAYFCASSSGQVDEQYFGPGTRLTVT.

V is TRBV5-4 and J is TRBJ2-1; possibly TRBD2 for D (6 bases). V lost 0 bases to trimming and J lost 7 bases, with 17 bases between them. Germline lookup yields CDR1 SGHNT and CDR2 YYREEE (reference sequence). CDR3 length equals 16 residues. In nucleotides, the CDR3 is TGTGCCAGCAGCTTGGGGTACCGTCAGGCGGGAAATGAGCAGTTCTTC. Protein sequence: CASSLGYRQAGNEQFF.

The DNA for the CDR3 is TGTGCCAGCAGCTCCAGGACGTCCGAGCAGTACTTC. It is translated as CASSSRTSEQYF. V usage is TRBV13 and J usage is TRBJ2-7; D uncertain. Germline lookup yields CDR1 PRHDT and CDR2 FYEKMQ (reference sequence). The CDR3 runs 12 residues. The ends were cut back, 4 bases at V and 6 bases at J, with 10 bases in the middle.

The V and J genes are TRBV7-6 and TRBJ2-7; either TRBD1 or TRBD2 may fit D (5 bases each). The V gene's germline CDR1 is SGHVS and CDR2 FNYEAQ. The CDR3 extends over 18 amino acids. Trimming stripped 4 bases from V and 0 bases from J, with 22 bases between. CDR3 amino acids: CASSSGTVGFLSSYEQYF. The CDR3 DNA sequence: TGTGCCAGCAGCTCGGGGACGGTCGGGTTCTTAAGCTCCTACGAGCAGTACTTC.

This clone showed up just once. The chain is built from TRBV19 and TRBJ2-2; TRBD2 aligns across 9 bases. Germline loops: CDR1 LNHDA, CDR2 SQIVND (reference sequence). The CDR3 sequence is 20 residues long. After removal of 7 bases from V and 5 bases from J, the junction contained 23 bases not matched to a gene. CDR3 sequence: CASNMLGQDLASGKTGELFF. The CDR3 DNA is TGTGCCAGTAATATGCTGGGGCAGGATTTGGCTAGCGGGAAGACCGGGGAGCTGTTTTTT.

The chain carries TRBV5-4 and TRBJ2-5; a possible D gene is TRBD1 (5 bases). The length of the CDR3 is 15 residues. Trimming removed 4 bases at V and 5 bases at J, with 18 bases between. CDR1 is SGHNT, CDR2 YYREEE, per germline (reference sequence). The CDR3 DNA reads TGTGCCAGCAGCGCGGCGTCAGTGAAGGGGGAGACCCAGTACTTC. Translating it yields CASSAASVKGETQYF.

The chain couples TRBV2 to TRBJ1-4; D is undetermined. The V and J ends lost 0 bases and 4 bases respectively, with 9 bases between them. Germline-derived CDR1 and CDR2 are SNHLY and FYNNEI. This CDR3 region has 15 residues. CDR3 sequence reads: CASSEARAYNEKLFF. Written as DNA, the CDR3 is TGTGCCAGCAGTGAAGCCCGGGCGTATAATGAAAAACTGTTTTTT. Using reference TRBV2 and TRBJ1-4 for the parts outside the CDR3, the full variable domain is EPEVTQTPSHQVTQMGQEVILRCVPISNHLYFYWYRQILGQKVEFLVSFYNNEISEKSEIFDDQFSVERPDGSNFTLKIRSTKLEDSAMYFCASSEARAYNEKLFFGSGTQLSVL.

This chain joins TRBV27 and TRBJ1-1; no clear D gene. Germline values: CDR1 MNHEY, CDR2 SMNVEV (reference sequence). This CDR3 comprises 17 residues. V lost 3 bases and J lost 1, with 18 bases in between. The CDR3 is CASSFSEPTRKNTEAFF. The CDR3 region has the DNA TGTGCCAGCAGTTTTTCCGAACCGACCCGGAAGAACACTGAAGCTTTCTTT.

The chain employs TRBV5-6 and TRBJ1-2; D is possibly TRBD1 (5 bases). The V end lost 3 bases, the J end lost 7 bases, and 10 bases lay between the germline ends. This CDR3 is built from 12 residues. From germline, CDR1 is SGHDT and CDR2 YYEEEE. CDR3 sequence (DNA): TGTGCCAGCAGCTACGACAGATCTGGCTACACCTTC. Translating gives CASSYDRSGYTF.

This rearrangement joins TRBV30 to TRBJ2-5; 7 nucleotides line up with TRBD2. TRBJ2-7 explains the end of the DNA better; the J call may be wrong. CDR1 and CDR2 from the germline V gene are GTSNPN and SVGIG (reference sequence). The CDR3 has 16 amino acids. For the CDR3, the DNA is TGTGCCTTTAAGAAGGGTCCAGCGGGAAGATCTTACGAGCAGTACTTC. As protein: CAFKKGPAGRSYEQYF.

This chain links TRBV5-1 with TRBJ2-3; 10 nucleotides match TRBD1. J lost 2 bases, V lost 4 bases, and 7 bases had no gene match. This CDR3 spans 16 amino acids. Germline lookup yields CDR1 SGHRS and CDR2 YFSETQ. The CDR3 bases are TGCGCCAGCAGCCAGGGACAGGGGCCGAACACAGATACGCAGTATTTT. Translating gives CASSQGQGPNTDTQYF.

The chain is built from TRBV18 and TRBJ2-3; D possibly corresponds to TRBD2 (5 bases). Per the germline V gene, CDR1 is KGHSH and CDR2 is LQKENI. V was shortened by 6 bases and J by 4 bases, with 14 bases between the two germline ends. This CDR3 has 14 amino acids. The CDR3 coding sequence is TGTGCCAGCTCGCGCCTTCAGGAGGCAGATACGCAGTATTTT. This codes for CASSRLQEADTQYF.

This chain uses TRBV6-1 with TRBJ1-1, with 10 bases lining up with TRBD1. Germline V gene data show CDR1 as MNHNS and CDR2 as SASEGT. The CDR3 totals 16 residues. With 2 bases clipped from V and 5 bases from J, the junction kept 8 bases outside the gene matches. The CDR3 is CASSERTGGMWTEAFF. CDR3 coding DNA: TGTGCCAGCAGTGAACGGACAGGGGGGATGTGGACTGAAGCTTTCTTT.

The chain joins TRBV28 to TRBJ1-2; D might be TRBD1 (5 bases). This CDR3 region has 14 residues. Germline-derived CDR1 and CDR2 are MDHEN and SYDVKM. V was pared by 3 bases and J by 7 bases, with 15 bases between. This chain's CDR3 is CASSFQSTTGGYTF. CDR3 DNA: TGTGCCAGCAGTTTCCAATCGACTACAGGTGGCTACACCTTC.

The rearrangement joins TRBV28 to TRBJ2-3, with 8 nucleotides matching TRBD2. Germline CDR1 is MDHEN and CDR2 is SYDVKM. This CDR3 is built from 18 residues. Germline trimming cut 4 bases from V and 2 bases from J; bases unmatched to any gene: 14. The CDR3 DNA follows: TGTGCCAGCAGTTCCCAGACCCCTAGCGGGCGGATCACAGATACGCAGTATTTT. This codes for CASSSQTPSGRITDTQYF.

The genes are TRBV2 and TRBJ2-5, with D perhaps being TRBD1 or TRBD2 (5 bases each). CDR1 is SNHLY, CDR2 FYNNEI, per germline. Between the trimmed V and J ends, which lost 3 bases and 0 bases, there was a span of 8 bases. The CDR3 extends over 14 amino acids. CDR3 DNA sequence: TGTGCCAGCAGTGAGGGGCGGGACCAAGAGACCCAGTACTTC. It is translated as CASSEGRDQETQYF.

This clone was seen at least ten times. This chain uses TRBV27 with TRBJ2-3, with D perhaps matching TRBD2 (6 bases). Germline V lookup: CDR1 MNHEY, CDR2 SMNVEV (reference sequence). The CDR3 length is 15 residues. V was pared by 3 bases and J by 4 bases, with 14 bases between. CDR3 nucleotide sequence: TGTGCCAGCAGTTTCCTAGTGGCGGGGTCAGATACGCAGTATTTT. Residues: CASSFLVAGSDTQYF.

This rearrangement joins TRBV18 to TRBJ1-1; the D gene is possibly TRBD1 (5 bases). Germline V lookup: CDR1 KGHSH, CDR2 LQKENI. The CDR3 spans 16 residues. V was shortened by 3 bases and J by 0 bases, with 14 bases between the two germline ends. The CDR3 DNA is TGTGCCAGCTCACCCGGGACCCCTCAGATGAACACTGAAGCTTTCTTT. Protein: CASSPGTPQMNTEAFF.

J is TRBJ2-2 and V is TRBV6-4; no clear D gene. Trimming removed 0 bases from V and 3 bases from J, with 5 bases in between. The CDR3 consists of 14 residues. From germline, CDR1 is MRHNA and CDR2 SNTAGT. CDR3 sequence: CASSDSEHTGELFF. For the CDR3, the DNA is TGTGCCAGCAGTGACTCGGAGCACACCGGGGAGCTGTTTTTT.

This clone has a single count. V gene TRBV4-1 combines with J gene TRBJ2-3; the match to TRBD2 covers 15 bases. CDR3 size: 19 residues. V lost 4 bases to trimming and J lost 3 bases; unmatched junction nucleotides: 11. Germline V gene data show CDR1 as MGHRA and CDR2 as YSYEKL. CDR3 sequence reads: CASSRVGLAGGGRTDTQYF. Here the CDR3 DNA reads TGCGCCAGCAGCCGAGTCGGACTAGCGGGAGGGGGAAGAACAGATACGCAGTATTTT.

There are a few counts of this clone. The chain uses TRBV28 and TRBJ2-2; D is unclear. The CDR3 runs to 15 residues. With 4 bases removed from V and 3 bases from J, the gap between germline ends came to 12 bases. Germline CDR1 MDHEN, CDR2 SYDVKM. CDR3 nucleotides: TGTGCCAGCAGTTCATTTGTCCCAGACACCGGGGAGCTGTTTTTT. This codes for CASSSFVPDTGELFF.

The V gene is TRBV9, the J gene TRBJ2-7; unclear D gene. Trimming took 3 bases from V and 0 from J, leaving 10 bases between them. The CDR3 consists of 14 residues. Germline assignment: CDR1 SGDLS and CDR2 YYNGEE. The CDR3 reads CASSERRNSYEQYF. The CDR3 DNA follows: TGTGCCAGCAGCGAAAGGCGTAACTCCTACGAGCAGTACTTC.

V and J are TRBV27 and TRBJ2-7, with 10 nucleotides matching TRBD2. Germline V gene data show CDR1 as MNHEY and CDR2 as SMNVEV (reference sequence). With V trimmed by 5 bases and J by 4 bases, 8 bases remained unmatched. The CDR3 runs 15 residues. CDR3 nucleotides: TGTGCCAGCAGTCCCCTAGCGGGAGTATTGTACGAGCAGTACTTC. It codes for CASSPLAGVLYEQYF.

The chain employs TRBV19 and TRBJ2-1; 14 bases are shared with TRBD2. The CDR3 is made up of 18 amino acids. V lost 7 bases to trimming and J lost 3 bases; unmatched junction nucleotides: 11. Germline V gene data show CDR1 as LNHDA and CDR2 as SQIVND (reference sequence). The CDR3 DNA sequence: TGTGCCAGTAACCGAGGACTAGCGGGAGGTGACTACTACAATGAGCAGTTCTTC. Its translation is CASNRGLAGGDYYNEQFF. The variable domain in full, with the rest retrieved from reference TRBV19 and TRBJ2-1, is DGGITQSPKYLFRKEGQNVTLSCEQNLNHDAMYWYRQDPGQGLRLIYYSQIVNDFQKGDIAEGYSVSREKKESFPLTVTSAQKNPTAFYLCASNRGLAGGDYYNEQFFGPGTRLTVL.